A selection of T cell receptor beta chains follows, all from one sample in a study of CD8 T cells in ankylosing spondylitis. TCRdb re-called the 5' RACE reads through MiXCR, storing one row per CDR3 protein. The sample carries around 770,000 distinct CDR3 sequences, 15% to 20% recorded once. Sequenced material: blood, either unsorted or a sorted T cell fraction (not recorded which). Every receptor here comes from a male donor with ankylosing spondylitis. The CDR3 runs from the conserved cysteine through the conserved F or W. Each record gives: clone size, V gene, J gene, D gene, CDR3 protein, CDR3 DNA. D genes are given only for firm matches. A row's size may be missing; if present it is once, few, many or a size class.

>.|TRBV2|TRBJ1-6|.
CASSKYPPEIQDNSPLHF
TGTGCCAGCAGTAAATATCCACCGGAGATCCAGGATAATTCACCCCTCCACTTT
>many|TRBV5-1|TRBJ1-1|.
CASSPTGLNTEAFF
TGCGCCAGCAGCCCAACAGGTTTGAATACTGAAGCTTTCTTT
>.|TRBV7-8|TRBJ2-3|.
CASSPKPAKLGDTQYF
TGTGCCAGCAGCCCAAAGCCGGCTAAACTGGGGGATACGCAGTATTTT
>many|TRBV27|TRBJ2-7|TRBD2
CASSLGLAGSSYEQYF
TGTGCCAGCAGTTTGGGGCTAGCGGGGAGCTCCTACGAGCAGTACTTC
>.|TRBV10-1|TRBJ2-7|.
CASSPGHLPNEQYF
TGCGCCAGCAGCCCGGGACATCTTCCCAACGAGCAGTACTTC
>.|TRBV7-8|TRBJ2-3|.
CASGAWAQGITDTQYF
TGTGCCAGCGGGGCGTGGGCACAAGGGATCACAGATACGCAGTATTTT
>few|TRBV20-1|TRBJ2-5|TRBD2
CSAGRTSGGIQETQYF
TGCAGTGCCGGCCGGACTAGCGGGGGGATTCAAGAGACCCAGTACTTC
>once|TRBV9|TRBJ1-2|TRBD1
CASSGGQGEDYGYTF
TGTGCCAGCAGCGGCGGACAGGGGGAGGACTATGGCTACACCTTC
>few|TRBV4-1|TRBJ2-2|TRBD2
CASSHHRGGLAGGGGELFF
TGCGCCAGCAGCCACCATAGGGGGGGACTAGCGGGAGGAGGCGGGGAGCTGTTTTTT
>few|TRBV3-1|TRBJ1-1|.
CASSPSQGLTEAFF
TGTGCCAGCAGCCCCTCACAGGGCCTCACTGAAGCTTTCTTT
>.|TRBV6-2/TRBV6-3|TRBJ2-7|TRBD1
CASSLRPGQGSYEQYF
TGTGCCAGCAGTCTACGCCCCGGACAGGGCTCCTACGAGCAGTACTTC
>.|TRBV28|TRBJ2-1|.
CASRAVAGSYNEQFF
TGTGCCAGCAGGGCCGTTGCGGGATCTTACAATGAGCAGTTCTTC
>.|TRBV7-9|TRBJ2-5|TRBD1
CASSLPGTGLETQYF
TGTGCCAGCAGCTTACCCGGGACAGGGTTAGAGACCCAGTACTTC
>.|TRBV7-8|TRBJ2-1|TRBD1
CASSSPAGTANLNEQFF
TGTGCCAGCAGCTCACCAGCCGGGACAGCAAACCTCAATGAGCAGTTCTTC
>few|TRBV12-5|TRBJ1-3|.
CASANGYSGNTIYF
TGTGCTAGTGCTAACGGGTACTCCGGAAACACCATATATTTT
>.|TRBV7-8|TRBJ1-2|TRBD1
CASAGQNYGYTF
TGTGCCAGCGCGGGACAGAACTATGGCTACACCTTC